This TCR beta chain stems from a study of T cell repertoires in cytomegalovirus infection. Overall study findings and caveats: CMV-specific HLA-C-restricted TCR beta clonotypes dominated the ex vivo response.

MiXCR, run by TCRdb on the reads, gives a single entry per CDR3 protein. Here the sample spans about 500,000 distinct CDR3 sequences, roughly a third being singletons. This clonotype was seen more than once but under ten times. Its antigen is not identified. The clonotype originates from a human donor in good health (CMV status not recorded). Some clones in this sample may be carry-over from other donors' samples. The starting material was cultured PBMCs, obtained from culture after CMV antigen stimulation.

The CDR3 nucleotides are TGCGCCAGCAGCCAAGCTGGGGGATATACGCAGTATTTT. This sequence encodes CASSQAGGYTQYF. This chain connects TRBV4-1 to TRBJ2-3; D tentatively fits TRBD1 or TRBD2 (5 bases each). Trimming took 1 base from V and 7 from J, leaving 9 bases between them. CDR1 MGHRA and CDR2 YSYEKL come from the germline V gene. The length of the CDR3 is 13 residues.